The 13 T cell receptor beta chains given below trace back to one sample, sequenced in a study of blood T cell repertoires in COVID-19. The protocol was immunoSEQ multiplex PCR, while the TCRdb copy is restricted to in-frame clones and leaves out a portion. This table holds 250,000 to 300,000 clones, roughly nine tenths found once. Sequencing used PBMCs or T cells enriched from blood (not recorded which). The source of these receptors is a human donor in a cohort exposed to, infected with or recovered from COVID-19 (not recorded which). The donor label of this sample is uncertain.

CDR3 amino acids: CASSLEQGTNTGELFF. The DNA for the CDR3 is TGTGCCAGCAGCTTAGAACAGGGTACGAACACCGGGGAGCTGTTTTTT. V and J are TRBV7-2 and TRBJ2-2; a weak D match, TRBD1 (6 bases). The germline gives CDR1 SGHTA, CDR2 FQGNSA. The V and J ends lost 1 base and 0 bases respectively, with 9 bases between them. The CDR3 totals 16 residues.

The chain carries TRBV5-6 and TRBJ1-4, with TRBD1 identical over 9 bases. Germline V CDR1 and CDR2: SGHDT, YYEEEE. CDR3 length equals 14 residues. Trimming cost V 4 bases and J 6 bases; bases outside gene matches: 4. DNA for the CDR3: TGTGCCAGCAGCCTACAGGGGGCGTATGAAAAACTGTTTTTT. Translating gives CASSLQGAYEKLFF.

About this clone itself: At the DNA level, this CDR3 is encoded by other sequences in the same sample as well. The gene calls are TRBV6-5 and TRBJ1-2; 7 bases agree with TRBD1. Per the germline V gene, CDR1 is MNHEY and CDR2 is SVGAGI. V gave up 9 bases and J gave up 3 bases; unmatched junction bases: 4. The length of the CDR3 is 12 residues. CDR3 loop: CASRQGDYGYTF. In nucleotides, the CDR3 is TGTGCCAGTCGACAGGGTGACTATGGCTACACCTTC.

CDR3 DNA: TGTGCCAGCAGCCGGGCCCTGGACTGGGCGGGCACCGGGGAGCTGTTTTTT. Its protein is CASSRALDWAGTGELFF. This chain joins TRBV7-9 and TRBJ2-2; perhaps TRBD2 as D (5 bases). The germline V gene has CDR1 SEHNR and CDR2 FQNEAQ (reference sequence). V lost 5 bases to trimming and J lost 4 bases, with 20 bases between them. This CDR3 is built from 17 residues.

The CDR3 sequence: CASSERAGLTEAFF. In nucleotides, the CDR3 is TGTGCCAGCAGTGAAAGAGCGGGACTCACTGAAGCTTTCTTT. The V and J genes are TRBV6-1 and TRBJ1-1; TRBD1 might be the D (5 bases). With 2 bases removed from V and 4 bases from J, the gap between germline ends came to 11 bases. The CDR3 has 14 residues. Per germline, CDR1 MNHNS and CDR2 SASEGT.

The gene calls are TRBV12-3 or TRBV12-4 and TRBJ2-2; no firm D call. This CDR3 is built from 13 residues. The V end was cut by 4 bases, the J end by 6 bases, with 9 bases between. The CDR3: CASSSPAAGELFF. CDR3 DNA: TGTGCCAGCAGTTCCCCTGCGGCCGGGGAGCTGTTTTTT.

V is TRBV11-2 and J is TRBJ2-1; TRBD2 aligns across 9 bases. Per germline, CDR1 SGHAT and CDR2 FQNNGV. The CDR3 extends over 16 amino acids. V trimming: 4 bases; J trimming: 7 bases; junction bases outside the gene matches: 11. CDR3 DNA: TGTGCCAGCAGCTCCACAATAGCGGGGGCAGTAAATGAGCAGTTCTTC. It translates to CASSSTIAGAVNEQFF.

V usage is TRBV18 and J usage is TRBJ2-5; TRBD2 agrees at 11 bases. V was clipped by 1 base and J by 5 bases; unmatched bases: 6. Germline V lookup: CDR1 KGHSH, CDR2 LQKENI. There are 16 residues in the CDR3. The CDR3 is CASSPLGPSGGETQYF. For the CDR3, the DNA is TGTGCCAGCTCACCACTCGGCCCTAGCGGGGGGGAGACCCAGTACTTC.

The chain has TRBV9 and TRBJ2-4, with a weak D call TRBD1 (6 bases). Trimming took 4 bases from V and 0 from J, leaving 14 bases between them. CDR1 is SGDLS and CDR2 is YYNGEE in the germline V gene. This CDR3 contains 16 residues. CDR3 coding DNA: TGTGCCAGCAGCCCACGGACAGCCGCAGCCAAAAACATTCAGTACTTC. This gives the protein CASSPRTAAAKNIQYF. The full variable domain, rest sourced from reference TRBV9 and TRBJ2-4, is DSGVTQTPKHLITATGQRVTLRCSPRSGDLSVYWYQQSLDQGLQFLIQYYNGEERAKGNILERFSAQQFPDLHSELNLSSLELGDSALYFCASSPRTAAAKNIQYFGAGTRLSVL.

The rearrangement links TRBV6-5 to TRBJ1-2; no reliable D call. Trimming pared 0 bases from V and 4 bases from J, leaving 9 bases between. The CDR3 sequence is 14 residues long. CDR1 is MNHEY, CDR2 SVGAGI, per germline. The CDR3 DNA reads as TGTGCCAGCAGTTACTCGCCCAGGATCTATGGCTACACCTTC. This translates into CASSYSPRIYGYTF.

The V call is TRBV7-6, the J call TRBJ2-5, with D maybe TRBD1 (6 bases). In germline, CDR1 is SGHVS, CDR2 FNYEAQ. Trimming took 5 bases from V and 3 from J, leaving 13 bases between them. CDR3 length equals 14 residues. The CDR3 DNA follows: TGTGCCAGCAGCCGAAACACAGGGAAAGAGACCCAGTACTTC. It encodes CASSRNTGKETQYF. The variable domain in full, completed from reference TRBV7-6 and TRBJ2-5, reads GAGVSQSPRYKVTKRGQDVALRCDPISGHVSLYWYRQALGQGPEFLTYFNYEAQQDKSGLPNDRFSAERPEGSISTLTIQRTEQRDSAMYRCASSRNTGKETQYFGPGTRLLVL.

J is TRBJ2-4 and V is TRBV5-1; tentative D call: TRBD2 (6 bases). Trimming left V 4 bases short and J 0 bases short, with 11 bases between. The length of the CDR3 is 15 residues. Looked up from germline, CDR1 is SGHRS and CDR2 is YFSETQ. The DNA of the CDR3 is TGCGCCAGCAGCCCCAGGCGGGGAGCCAAAAACATTCAGTACTTC. It codes for CASSPRRGAKNIQYF.

The V and J genes are TRBV3-1 (or the pseudogene TRBV3-2) and TRBJ2-3; 10 bases agree with TRBD2. Germline V lookup: CDR1 LGHDT, CDR2 YNNKEL (reference sequence). This CDR3 region has 19 residues. J gave up 2 bases and V 3 bases, and 14 bases lay outside the gene matches. The CDR3: CASSQVRASGGGHTDTQYF. As DNA, the CDR3 is TGTGCCAGCAGCCAGGTGCGGGCTAGCGGGGGCGGGCACACAGATACGCAGTATTTT.